The present T cell receptor (beta chain) was sequenced within a study of OX40 agonist ivuxolimab in advanced cancers. This table comes from immunoSEQ multiplex PCR, and its TCRdb copy is limited to in-frame clones, with some not included. The sample carries 53,000 or so clones, around 77% recorded once. Blood got drawn at baseline, again on cycle 4 day 1, and then on cycle 7 day 1. Trimming pared 6 bases from V and 6 bases from J, leaving 15 bases between. The CDR3 has 14 residues. Germline V gene data show CDR1 as LNHDA and CDR2 as SQIVND (reference sequence). Study outcomes and limitations: At doses 0.1 to 3.0 mg/kg, CD4+ and CD8+ clones expanded.

As to this clone: The antigen is not known.

The J gene is TRBJ1-5, the V gene TRBV19; tentatively, D is TRBD1 (6 bases). The TCR was taken from an adult with an advanced solid tumor such as melanoma, head and neck, liver or kidney cancer. The input for sequencing was CD4+ or CD8+ T cells sorted from blood, taken in a trial of the OX40 agonist ivuxolimab. CDR3 amino acids: CASRGPGVSQPQHF. CDR3 nucleotide sequence: TGTGCCAGTAGGGGACCAGGGGTAAGTCAGCCCCAGCATTTT.